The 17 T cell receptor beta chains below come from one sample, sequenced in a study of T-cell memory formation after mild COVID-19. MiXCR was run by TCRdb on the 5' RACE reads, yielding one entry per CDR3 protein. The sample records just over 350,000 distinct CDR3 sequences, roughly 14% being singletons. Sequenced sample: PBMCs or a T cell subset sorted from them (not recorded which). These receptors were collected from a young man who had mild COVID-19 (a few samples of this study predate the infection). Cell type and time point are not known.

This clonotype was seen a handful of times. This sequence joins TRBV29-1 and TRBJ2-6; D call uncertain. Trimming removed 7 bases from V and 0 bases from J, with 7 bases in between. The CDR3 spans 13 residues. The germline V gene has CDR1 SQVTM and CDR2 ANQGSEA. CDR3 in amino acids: CSATVSGANVLTF. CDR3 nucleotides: TGCAGCGCGACGGTCTCTGGGGCCAACGTCCTGACTTTC.

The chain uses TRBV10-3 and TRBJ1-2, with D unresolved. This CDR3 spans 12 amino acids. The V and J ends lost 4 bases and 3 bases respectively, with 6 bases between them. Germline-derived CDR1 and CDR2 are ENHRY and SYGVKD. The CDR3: CAISGADYGYTF. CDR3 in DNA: TGTGCCATCAGTGGAGCTGACTATGGCTACACCTTC.

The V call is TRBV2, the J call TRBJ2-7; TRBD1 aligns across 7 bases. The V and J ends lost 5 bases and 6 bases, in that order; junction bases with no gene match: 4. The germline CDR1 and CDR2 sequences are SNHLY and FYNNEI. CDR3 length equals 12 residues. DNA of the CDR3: TGTGCCAGCAGTCCACAGGGGTTCGAGCAGTACTTC. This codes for CASSPQGFEQYF.

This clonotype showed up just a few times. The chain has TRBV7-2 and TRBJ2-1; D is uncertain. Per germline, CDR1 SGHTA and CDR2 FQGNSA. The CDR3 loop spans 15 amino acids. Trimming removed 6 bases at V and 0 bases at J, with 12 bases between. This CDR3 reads CASRPAESSYNEQFF. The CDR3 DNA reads TGTGCCAGCAGGCCCGCGGAGAGCTCCTACAATGAGCAGTTCTTC.

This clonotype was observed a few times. CDR3 amino acids: CASSPGARTDTQYF. CDR3 nucleotides: TGTGCCAGCAGTCCGGGGGCCCGCACAGATACGCAGTATTTT. The gene calls are TRBV12-3 or TRBV12-4 and TRBJ2-3, with D perhaps assigned TRBD1 or TRBD2 (6 bases each). The CDR3 has 14 amino acids. Trimming shortened V by 5 bases and J by 1 base, and 10 bases separated the two germline ends.

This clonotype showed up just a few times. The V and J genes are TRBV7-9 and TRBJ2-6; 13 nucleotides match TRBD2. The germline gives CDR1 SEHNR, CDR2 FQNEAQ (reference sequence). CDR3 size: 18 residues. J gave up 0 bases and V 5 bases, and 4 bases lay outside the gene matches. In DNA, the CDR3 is TGTGCCAGCAGCCAAGGACTAGCGGGGGTCTCTGGGGCCAACGTCCTGACTTTC. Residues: CASSQGLAGVSGANVLTF.

CDR3 protein: CASRPTVNTGELFF. Written as DNA, the CDR3 is TGTGCCAGCAGACCGACAGTCAACACCGGGGAGCTGTTTTTT. J is TRBJ2-2 and V is TRBV12-3 or TRBV12-4; a weak D match, TRBD1 (5 bases). The CDR3 has 14 amino acids. V lost 6 bases, J lost 2 bases, and 10 bases lay in between.

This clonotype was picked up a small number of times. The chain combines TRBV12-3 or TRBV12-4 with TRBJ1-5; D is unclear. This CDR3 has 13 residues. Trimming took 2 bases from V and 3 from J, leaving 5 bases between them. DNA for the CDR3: TGTGCCAGCAGTTTACGGGTCAATCAGCCCCAGCATTTT. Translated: CASSLRVNQPQHF.

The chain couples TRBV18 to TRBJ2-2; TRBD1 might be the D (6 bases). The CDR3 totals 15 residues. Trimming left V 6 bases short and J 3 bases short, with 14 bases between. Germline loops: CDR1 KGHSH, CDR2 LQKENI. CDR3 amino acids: CASSPIQGHTGELFF. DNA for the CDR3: TGTGCCAGCTCGCCGATACAGGGACACACCGGGGAGCTGTTTTTT.

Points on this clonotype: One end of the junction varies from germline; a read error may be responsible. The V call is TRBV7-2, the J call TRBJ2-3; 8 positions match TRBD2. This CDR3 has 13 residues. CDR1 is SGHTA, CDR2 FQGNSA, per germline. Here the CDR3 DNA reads TGTGCCTGCAGTTTCGGGGGGGCAGATACGCAGTATTTT. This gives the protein CACSFGGADTQYF.

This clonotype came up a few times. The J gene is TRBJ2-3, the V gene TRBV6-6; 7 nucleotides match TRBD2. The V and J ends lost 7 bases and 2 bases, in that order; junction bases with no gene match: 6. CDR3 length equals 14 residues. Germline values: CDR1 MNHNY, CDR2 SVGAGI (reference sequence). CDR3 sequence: CASISGVYTDTQYF. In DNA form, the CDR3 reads TGTGCCAGCATAAGCGGGGTGTACACAGATACGCAGTATTTT.

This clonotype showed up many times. CDR3 loop: CSARGLFEGPGEQFF. CDR3 nucleotides: TGCAGTGCTAGAGGCCTGTTTGAGGGTCCTGGTGAGCAGTTCTTC. This chain links TRBV20-1 with TRBJ2-1; TRBD2 might be the D (5 bases). The length of the CDR3 is 15 residues. CDR1 and CDR2 (germline): DFQATT, SNEGSKA (reference sequence). Between the trimmed V and J ends, which lost 1 base and 9 bases, there was a span of 19 bases.

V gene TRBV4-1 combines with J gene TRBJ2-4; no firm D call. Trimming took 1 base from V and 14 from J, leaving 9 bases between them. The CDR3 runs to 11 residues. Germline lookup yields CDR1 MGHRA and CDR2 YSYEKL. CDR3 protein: CASSQADRKYF. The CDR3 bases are TGCGCCAGCAGCCAAGCGGACCGCAAGTACTTC.

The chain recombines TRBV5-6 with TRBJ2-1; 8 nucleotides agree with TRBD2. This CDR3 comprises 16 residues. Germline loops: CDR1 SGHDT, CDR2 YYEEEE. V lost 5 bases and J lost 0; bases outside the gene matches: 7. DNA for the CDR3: TGTGCCAGCAGTCGGGAGGGGATAATCTCCTACAATGAGCAGTTCTTC. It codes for CASSREGIISYNEQFF.

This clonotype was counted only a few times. CDR3 bases: TGTGCCAGCAGCCAAGGCACCAGCCGGGCAGATACGCAGTATTTT. As protein: CASSQGTSRADTQYF. The chain couples TRBV4-2 to TRBJ2-3, with D hard to call. Per germline, CDR1 LGHNA and CDR2 YNFKEQ. The CDR3 has 15 residues. Trimming cost V 1 base and J 4 bases, with 12 bases left between them.

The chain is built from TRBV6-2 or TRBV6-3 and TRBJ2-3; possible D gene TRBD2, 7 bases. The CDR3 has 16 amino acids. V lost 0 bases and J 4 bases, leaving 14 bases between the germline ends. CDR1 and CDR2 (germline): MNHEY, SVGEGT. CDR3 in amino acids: CASSYSGGGASDTQYF. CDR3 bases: TGTGCCAGCAGTTACTCGGGCGGGGGCGCCTCAGATACGCAGTATTTT.

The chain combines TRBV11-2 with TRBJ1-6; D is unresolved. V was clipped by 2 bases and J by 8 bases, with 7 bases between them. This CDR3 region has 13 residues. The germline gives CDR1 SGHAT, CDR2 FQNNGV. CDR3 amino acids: CASSLTRDSPLHF. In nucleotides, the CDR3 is TGTGCCAGCAGCTTAACGCGGGATTCACCCCTCCACTTT.